The TCR beta chain described here comes from a study of blood T cell repertoires in COVID-19. Study details: T cells, B-cell-depleted T cells, or PBMCs supplied cDNA or gDNA.

Here immunoSEQ multiplex PCR was the method, and the copy in TCRdb shows in-frame clones only, minus some. The repertoire has over 350,000 clones, 80% to 90% of them found once; the top ten carry roughly 4%. V lost 3 bases, J lost 7 bases, and 6 bases stayed unmatched. The CDR3 covers 15 residues. Germline lookup yields CDR1 KGHSH and CDR2 LQKENI. The gene calls are TRBV18 and TRBJ2-1; 10 bases agree with TRBD2. Sequenced material: peripheral blood. The sequence was collected from a woman in her thirties with acute or convalescent COVID-19. The CDR3 protein is CASSPIAGGLNEQFF. The DNA for the CDR3 is TGTGCCAGCTCACCTATAGCGGGGGGCTTGAATGAGCAGTTCTTC.